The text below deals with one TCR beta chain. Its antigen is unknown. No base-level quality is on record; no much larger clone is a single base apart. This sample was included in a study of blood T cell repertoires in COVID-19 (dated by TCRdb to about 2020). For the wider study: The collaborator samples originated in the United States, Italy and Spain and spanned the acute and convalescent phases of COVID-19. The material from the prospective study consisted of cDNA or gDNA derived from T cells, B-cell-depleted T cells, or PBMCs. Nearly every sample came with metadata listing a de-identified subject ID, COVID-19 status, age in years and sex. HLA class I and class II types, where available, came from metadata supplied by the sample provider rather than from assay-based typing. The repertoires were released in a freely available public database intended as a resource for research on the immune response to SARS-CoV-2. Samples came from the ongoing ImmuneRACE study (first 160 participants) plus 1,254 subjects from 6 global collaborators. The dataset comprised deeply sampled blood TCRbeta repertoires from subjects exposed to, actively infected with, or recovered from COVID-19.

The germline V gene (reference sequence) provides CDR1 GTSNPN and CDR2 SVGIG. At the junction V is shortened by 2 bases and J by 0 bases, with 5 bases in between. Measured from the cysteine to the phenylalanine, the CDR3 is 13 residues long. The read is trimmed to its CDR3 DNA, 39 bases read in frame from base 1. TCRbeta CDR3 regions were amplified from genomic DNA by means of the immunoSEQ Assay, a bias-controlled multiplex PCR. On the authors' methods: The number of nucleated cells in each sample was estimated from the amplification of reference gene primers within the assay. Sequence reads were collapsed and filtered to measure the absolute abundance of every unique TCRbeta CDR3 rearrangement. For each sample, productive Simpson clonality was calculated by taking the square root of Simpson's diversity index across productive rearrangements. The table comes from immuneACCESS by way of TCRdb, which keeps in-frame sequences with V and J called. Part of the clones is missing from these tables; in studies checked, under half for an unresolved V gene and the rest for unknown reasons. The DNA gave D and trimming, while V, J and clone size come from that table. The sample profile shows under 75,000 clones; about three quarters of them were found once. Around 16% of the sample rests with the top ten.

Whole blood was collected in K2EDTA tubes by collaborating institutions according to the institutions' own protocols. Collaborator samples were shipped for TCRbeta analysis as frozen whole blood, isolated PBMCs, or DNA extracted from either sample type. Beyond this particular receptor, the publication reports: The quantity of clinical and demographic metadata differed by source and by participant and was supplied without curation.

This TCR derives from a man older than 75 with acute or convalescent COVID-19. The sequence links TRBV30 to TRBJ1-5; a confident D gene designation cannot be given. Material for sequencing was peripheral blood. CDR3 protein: CAWSPSSNQPQHF. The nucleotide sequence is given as TGTGCCTGGAGTCCGAGTAGCAATCAGCCCCAGCATTTT.